Following are 6 T cell receptor beta chains from one sample sequenced in a study of CD8 T cells in ankylosing spondylitis (dated by TCRdb to the late 2010s). Library creation used 5' RACE. The reads were generated on an Illumina HiSeq 2500. In-frame beta chains were kept once TCRdb had trimmed the public reads at Q25 with fastp and called clones with MiXCR. Each entry merges the rows of one CDR3 protein and shows their most common DNA and genes. For this sample the table gives roughly 100,000 distinct CDR3 sequences, of which approximately 25% were detected only once. The top ten hold roughly an eighth of the sample. The sample was synovial fluid, either unsorted or a sorted T cell fraction (not recorded which). These receptors came from a male donor with ankylosing spondylitis.

This clonotype was recorded a few times. The rearrangement uses TRBV29-1 and TRBJ2-5; unclear D gene. The CDR3 totals 14 residues. Germline assignment: CDR1 SQVTM and CDR2 ANQGSEA. V was cut by 4 bases and J by 0 bases, with 12 bases left in between. CDR3 DNA: TGCAGCGTTGTGCCTCGTGGACACCAAGAGACCCAGTACTTC. Translating gives CSVVPRGHQETQYF. Together with reference TRBV29-1 and TRBJ2-5, the CDR3 gives the full variable domain: SAVISQKPSRDICQRGTSLTIQCQVDSQVTMMFWYRQQPGQSLTLIATANQGSEATYESGFVIDKFPISRPNLTFSTLTVSNMSPEDSSIYLCSVVPRGHQETQYFGPGTRLLVL.

Worth noting for this clonotype: A read error is possible here, since a much larger clone lies one base away. The J gene is TRBJ2-3, the V gene TRBV14, with TRBD2 matching over 12 bases. CDR3 length: 18 residues. Germline V gene data show CDR1 as SGHDN and CDR2 as FVKESK. V lost 3 bases and J lost 2; bases outside the gene matches: 9. The CDR3 here is CASSHGTSGWLLTDTQYF. CDR3 coding DNA: TGTGCCAGCAGCCACGGGACTAGCGGGTGGCTCCTCACAGATACGCAGTATTTT.

This clonotype was seen more than once but under ten times. The chain has TRBV14 and TRBJ1-6; maybe TRBD1 (5 bases). CDR1 is SGHDN and CDR2 is FVKESK in the germline V gene. The length of the CDR3 is 16 residues. V lost 0 bases and J lost 7, with 13 bases in between. The CDR3 nucleotides read TGTGCCAGCAGCCAAGAGGTCCGGCAGGGAAATTCACCCCTCCACTTT. As protein: CASSQEVRQGNSPLHF.

This clonotype was seen more than once but under ten times. The chain combines TRBV11-2 with TRBJ1-1; D might be TRBD1 (6 bases). The CDR3 runs 14 residues. Germline assignment: CDR1 SGHAT and CDR2 FQNNGV. Deletions cut 3 bases from V and 0 bases from J, with 8 bases between. The CDR3 region is CASSFGQLNTEAFF. As DNA, the CDR3 is TGTGCCAGCAGCTTTGGACAGCTGAACACTGAAGCTTTCTTT.

This clonotype was observed many times. This chain joins TRBV20-1 and TRBJ1-4, with TRBD1 identical over 7 bases. From germline, CDR1 is DFQATT and CDR2 SNEGSKA (reference sequence). V lost 3 bases and J lost 5; bases outside the gene matches: 9. CDR3 length: 15 amino acids. The CDR3 region is CSASRQGGRNEKLFF. DNA for the CDR3: TGCAGTGCTAGTCGCCAGGGGGGACGGAATGAAAAACTGTTTTTT.

The gene calls are TRBV16 and TRBJ2-1; D gene uncertain. This CDR3 comprises 16 residues. Between the trimmed V and J ends, which lost 0 bases and 5 bases, there was a span of 14 bases. CDR1 and CDR2 (germline): KGHSY, FQNENV. This CDR3 reads CASSQSGVFLDNEQFF. The CDR3 DNA is TGTGCCAGCAGCCAATCGGGCGTTTTTCTAGACAATGAGCAGTTCTTC.